The sequence of this TCR beta chain was determined in a study of blood T cell dynamics during melanoma immunotherapy. The time point here: pre-treatment baseline. The ends lost 4 bases at V and 6 bases at J; junction bases unmatched: 2. The CDR3 is 13 amino acids. Per the germline V gene, CDR1 is SNHLY and CDR2 is FYNNEI. The protocol was immunoSEQ multiplex PCR, while the TCRdb copy is restricted to in-frame clones and leaves out a portion. The sample lists 12,000 or so clones, nearly 90% occurring once. V and J are TRBV2 and TRBJ2-1; 8 bases fit TRBD2. The material sequenced was blood, taken from a patient treated with checkpoint blockade. This sequence originates from a human donor with melanoma. The DNA for the CDR3 is TGTGCCAGCAGTGTCGGGAGGGTCAATGAGCAGTTCTTC. This codes for CASSVGRVNEQFF.